This TCR beta chain was found in a study of blood T cell repertoires in COVID-19. Authors' analysis steps: Amplification of reference gene primers was used by the study to estimate nucleated cell counts. Data came from immunoSEQ multiplex PCR; TCRdb stores just in-frame clones and leaves some out. The V and J calls and clone size were taken over from that table, and D and trimming were inferred from the DNA. The sample has about 190,000 clones, roughly 87% seen once; the top ten hold about 6.5%. This CDR3 has 13 amino acids. The V end lost 6 bases, the J end lost 4 bases, and 12 bases lay between the germline ends. Germline V gene lookup returns CDR1 MDHEN and CDR2 SYDVKM.

The sample was peripheral blood. The gene calls are TRBV28 and TRBJ1-1; D is unclear. This clonotype was obtained from a woman aged 40 to 49 with acute or convalescent COVID-19. The CDR3 DNA sequence: TGTGCCAGCAGCCCCAGTAGCGGCACTGAAGCTTTCTTT. The encoded protein is CASSPSSGTEAFF.